This T cell receptor beta chain was observed in a study of post-analysis software for immune sequencing data. Turning to the study itself: The disease courses covered relapsing-remitting, secondary progressive and progressive-relapsing multiple sclerosis.

The study, taken as a whole, reports: Controls significantly exceeded multiple sclerosis patients in normalized Chao1 diversity. Strong co-clustering by F measure was evident for samples that had been prepared in the same batch.

Details on this clonotype: The antigen remains undetermined.

Unique molecular identifiers were carried by the TCR beta cDNA libraries. Each batch of about 0.95 to 11 million T cells produced 500,000 to 600,000 cDNA molecules. TCRdb reanalysed the PCR reads using MiXCR and keeps one entry per CDR3 protein. The data contain some 700,000 distinct CDR3 sequences, about 60% of them singletons. The source of this sequence is a girl aged 2-10 years with multiple sclerosis. The sample consisted of blood.

The CDR3 reads CASTPGQGGEQFF. CDR3 DNA sequence: TGTGCCAGCACTCCGGGACAAGGGGGTGAGCAGTTCTTC. This sequence joins TRBV12-3 or TRBV12-4 and TRBJ2-1; possible D gene TRBD1, 6 bases. The ends were cut back, 7 bases at V and 9 bases at J, with 16 bases in the middle. The CDR3 extends over 13 amino acids.